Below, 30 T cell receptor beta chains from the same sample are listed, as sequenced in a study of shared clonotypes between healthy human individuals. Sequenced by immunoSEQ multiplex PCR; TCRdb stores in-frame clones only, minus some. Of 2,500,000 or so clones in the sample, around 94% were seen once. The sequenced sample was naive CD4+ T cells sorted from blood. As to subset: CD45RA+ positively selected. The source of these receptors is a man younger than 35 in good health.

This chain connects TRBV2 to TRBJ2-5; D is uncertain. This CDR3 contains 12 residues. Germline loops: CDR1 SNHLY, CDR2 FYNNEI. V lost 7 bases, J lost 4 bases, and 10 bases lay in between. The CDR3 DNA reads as TGTGCCAGCACCGACGTGAGAGAGACCCAGTACTTC. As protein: CASTDVRETQYF.

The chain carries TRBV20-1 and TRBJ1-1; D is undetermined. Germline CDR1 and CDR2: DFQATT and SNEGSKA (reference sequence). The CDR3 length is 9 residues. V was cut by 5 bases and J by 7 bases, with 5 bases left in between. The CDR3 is CSAPSEAFF. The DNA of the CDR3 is TGCAGTGCTCCAAGTGAAGCTTTCTTT.

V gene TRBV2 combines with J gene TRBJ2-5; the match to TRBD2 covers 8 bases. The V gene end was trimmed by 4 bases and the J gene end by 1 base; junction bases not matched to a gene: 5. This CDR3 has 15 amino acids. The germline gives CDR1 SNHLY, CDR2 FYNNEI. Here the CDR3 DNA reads TGTGCCAGCAGTGGGACTAGCAGTGTCCAAGAGACCCAGTACTTC. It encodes CASSGTSSVQETQYF.

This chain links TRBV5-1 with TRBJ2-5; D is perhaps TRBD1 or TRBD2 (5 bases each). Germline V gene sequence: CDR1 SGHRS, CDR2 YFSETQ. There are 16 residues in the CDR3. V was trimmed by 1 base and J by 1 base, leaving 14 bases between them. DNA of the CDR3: TGCGCCAGCAGCTTGTCGGGGCTAATGAGCCAAGAGACCCAGTACTTC. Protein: CASSLSGLMSQETQYF.

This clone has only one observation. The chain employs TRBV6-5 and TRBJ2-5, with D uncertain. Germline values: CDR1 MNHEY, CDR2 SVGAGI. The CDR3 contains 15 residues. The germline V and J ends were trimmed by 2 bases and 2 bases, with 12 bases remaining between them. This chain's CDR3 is CASSYNTWVQETQYF. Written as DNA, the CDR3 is TGTGCCAGCAGTTACAACACATGGGTTCAAGAGACCCAGTACTTC.

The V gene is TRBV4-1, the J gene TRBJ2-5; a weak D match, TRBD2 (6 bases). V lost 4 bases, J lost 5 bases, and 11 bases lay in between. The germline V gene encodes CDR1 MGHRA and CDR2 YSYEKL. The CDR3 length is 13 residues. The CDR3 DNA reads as TGCGCCAGCAGCCGAGGACTATCGGAGACCCAGTACTTC. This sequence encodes CASSRGLSETQYF.

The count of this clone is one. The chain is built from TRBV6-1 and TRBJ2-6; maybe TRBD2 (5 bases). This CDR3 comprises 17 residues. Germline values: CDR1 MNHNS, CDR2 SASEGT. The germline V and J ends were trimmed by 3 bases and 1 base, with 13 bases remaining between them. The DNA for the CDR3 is TGTGCCAGCAGTGAGGCAGCGCGGGTTTCTGGGGCCAACGTCCTGACTTTC. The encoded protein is CASSEAARVSGANVLTF.

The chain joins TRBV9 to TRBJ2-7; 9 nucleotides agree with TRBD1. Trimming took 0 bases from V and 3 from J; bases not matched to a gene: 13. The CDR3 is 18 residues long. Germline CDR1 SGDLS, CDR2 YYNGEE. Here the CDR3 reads CASSVATGGQGGHYEQYF. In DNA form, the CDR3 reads TGTGCCAGCAGCGTAGCTACGGGGGGACAGGGTGGACACTACGAGCAGTACTTC.

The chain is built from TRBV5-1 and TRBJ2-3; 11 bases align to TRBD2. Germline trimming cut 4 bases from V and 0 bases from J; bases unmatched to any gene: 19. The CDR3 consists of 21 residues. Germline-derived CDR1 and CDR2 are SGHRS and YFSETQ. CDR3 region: CASSNRPPGLAASASTDTQYF. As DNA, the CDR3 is TGCGCCAGCAGCAACAGGCCCCCGGGACTAGCGGCGTCTGCTAGCACAGATACGCAGTATTTT.

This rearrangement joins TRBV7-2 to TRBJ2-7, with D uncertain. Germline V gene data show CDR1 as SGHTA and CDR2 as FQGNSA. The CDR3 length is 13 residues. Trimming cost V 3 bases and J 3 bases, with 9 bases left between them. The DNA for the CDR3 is TGTGCCAGCAGCTTTGCTGATTACTACGAGCAGTACTTC. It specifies CASSFADYYEQYF.

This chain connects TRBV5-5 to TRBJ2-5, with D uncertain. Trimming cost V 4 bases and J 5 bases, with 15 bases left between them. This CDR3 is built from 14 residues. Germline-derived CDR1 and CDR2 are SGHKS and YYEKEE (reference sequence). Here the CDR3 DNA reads TGTGCCAGCAGCCCCATTAGGCTCTTGGAGACCCAGTACTTC. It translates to CASSPIRLLETQYF.

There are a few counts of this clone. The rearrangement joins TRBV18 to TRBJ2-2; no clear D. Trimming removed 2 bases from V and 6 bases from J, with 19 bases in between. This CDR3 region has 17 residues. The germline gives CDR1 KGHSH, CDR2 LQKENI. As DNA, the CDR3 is TGTGCCAGCTCACCAGATGGCGGCGCCAAGGTCGCCGGGGAGCTGTTTTTT. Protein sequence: CASSPDGGAKVAGELFF.

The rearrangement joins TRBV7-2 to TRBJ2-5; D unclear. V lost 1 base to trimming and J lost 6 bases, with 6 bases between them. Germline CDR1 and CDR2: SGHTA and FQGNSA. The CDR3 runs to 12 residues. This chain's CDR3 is CASSLGVQTQYF. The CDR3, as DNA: TGTGCCAGCAGCTTAGGCGTACAGACCCAGTACTTC.

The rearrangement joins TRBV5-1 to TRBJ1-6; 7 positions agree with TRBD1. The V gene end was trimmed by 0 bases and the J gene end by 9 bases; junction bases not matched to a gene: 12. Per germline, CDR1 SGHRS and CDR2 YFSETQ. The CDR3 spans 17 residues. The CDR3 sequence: CASSLESGQVRGSPLHF. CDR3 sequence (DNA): TGCGCCAGCAGCTTGGAGTCCGGACAGGTCAGGGGTTCACCCCTCCACTTT.

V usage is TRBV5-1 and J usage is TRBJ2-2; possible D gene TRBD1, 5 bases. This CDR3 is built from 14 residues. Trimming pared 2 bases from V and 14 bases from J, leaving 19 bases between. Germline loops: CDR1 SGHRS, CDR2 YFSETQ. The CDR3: CASSLSVTTGPLFF. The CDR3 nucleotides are TGCGCCAGCAGCTTATCCGTCACCACAGGACCACTGTTTTTT.

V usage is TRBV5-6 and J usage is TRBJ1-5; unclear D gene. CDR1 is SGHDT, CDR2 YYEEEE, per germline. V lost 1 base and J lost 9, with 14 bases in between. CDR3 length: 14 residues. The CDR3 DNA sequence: TGTGCCAGCAGCTTGAAAGGACCGACATCGCCCCAGCATTTT. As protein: CASSLKGPTSPQHF.

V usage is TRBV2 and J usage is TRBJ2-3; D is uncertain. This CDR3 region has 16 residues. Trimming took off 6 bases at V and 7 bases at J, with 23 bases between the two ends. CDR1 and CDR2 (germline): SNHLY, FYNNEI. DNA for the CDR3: TGTGCCAGCAGAAGTCCCCCCGAAGGCGGCGATAATACGCAGTATTTT. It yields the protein CASRSPPEGGDNTQYF. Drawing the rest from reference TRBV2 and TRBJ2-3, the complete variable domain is EPEVTQTPSHQVTQMGQEVILRCVPISNHLYFYWYRQILGQKVEFLVSFYNNEISEKSEIFDDQFSVERPDGSNFTLKIRSTKLEDSAMYFCASRSPPEGGDNTQYFGPGTRLTVL.

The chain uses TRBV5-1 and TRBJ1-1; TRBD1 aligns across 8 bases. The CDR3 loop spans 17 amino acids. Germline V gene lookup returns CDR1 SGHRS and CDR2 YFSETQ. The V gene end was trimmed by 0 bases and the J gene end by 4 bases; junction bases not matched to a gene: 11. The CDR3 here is CASSLGLQGAIGTEAFF. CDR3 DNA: TGCGCCAGCAGCTTGGGTCTCCAGGGGGCAATCGGCACTGAAGCTTTCTTT.

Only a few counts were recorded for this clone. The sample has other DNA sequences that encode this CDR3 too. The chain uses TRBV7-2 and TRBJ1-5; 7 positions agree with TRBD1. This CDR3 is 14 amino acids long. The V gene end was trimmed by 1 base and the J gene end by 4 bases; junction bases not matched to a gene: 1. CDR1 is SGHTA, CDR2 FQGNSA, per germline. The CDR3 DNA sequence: TGTGCCAGCAGCTTAGACAGGGGTAATCAGCCCCAGCATTTT. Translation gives CASSLDRGNQPQHF.

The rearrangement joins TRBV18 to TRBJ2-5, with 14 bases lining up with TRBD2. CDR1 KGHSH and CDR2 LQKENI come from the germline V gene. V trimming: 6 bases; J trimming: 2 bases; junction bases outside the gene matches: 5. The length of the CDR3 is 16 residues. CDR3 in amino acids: CASSPTSGRAQETQYF. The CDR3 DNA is TGTGCCAGCTCCCCGACTAGCGGGAGGGCACAAGAGACCCAGTACTTC.

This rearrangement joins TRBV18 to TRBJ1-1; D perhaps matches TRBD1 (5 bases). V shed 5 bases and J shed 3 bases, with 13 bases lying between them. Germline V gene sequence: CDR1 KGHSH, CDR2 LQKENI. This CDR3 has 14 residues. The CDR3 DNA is TGTGCCAGCTCAAATCAGGGAAAGGACACTGAAGCTTTCTTT. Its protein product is CASSNQGKDTEAFF.

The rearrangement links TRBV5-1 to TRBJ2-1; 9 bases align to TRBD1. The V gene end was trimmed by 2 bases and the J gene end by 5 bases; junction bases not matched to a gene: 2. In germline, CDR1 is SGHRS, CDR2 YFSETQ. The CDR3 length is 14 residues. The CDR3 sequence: CASSFGQGNNEQFF. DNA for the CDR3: TGCGCCAGCAGCTTTGGACAGGGGAACAATGAGCAGTTCTTC.

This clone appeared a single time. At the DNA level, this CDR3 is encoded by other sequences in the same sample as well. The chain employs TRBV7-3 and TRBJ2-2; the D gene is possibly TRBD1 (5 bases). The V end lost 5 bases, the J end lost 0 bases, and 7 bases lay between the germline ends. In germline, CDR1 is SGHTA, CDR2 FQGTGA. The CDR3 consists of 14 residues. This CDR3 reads CASSPTANTGELFF. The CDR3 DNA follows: TGTGCCAGCAGCCCGACAGCGAACACCGGGGAGCTGTTTTTT.

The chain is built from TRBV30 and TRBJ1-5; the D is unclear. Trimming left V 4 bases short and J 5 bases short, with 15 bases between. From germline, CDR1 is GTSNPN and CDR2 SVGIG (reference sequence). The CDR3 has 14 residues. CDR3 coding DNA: TGTGCCTGGACCCCGGGATTAGGAGATCAGCCCCAGCATTTT. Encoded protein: CAWTPGLGDQPQHF.

This CDR3 is CASSGKLLVDEPQHF. CDR3 sequence (DNA): TGTGCCAGCAGTGGAAAGCTGTTGGTGGACGAGCCCCAGCATTTT. The rearrangement uses TRBV2 and TRBJ1-5; D not certain. The germline CDR1 and CDR2 sequences are SNHLY and FYNNEI. CDR3 size: 15 residues. V was trimmed by 4 bases and J by 8 bases, leaving 18 bases between them.

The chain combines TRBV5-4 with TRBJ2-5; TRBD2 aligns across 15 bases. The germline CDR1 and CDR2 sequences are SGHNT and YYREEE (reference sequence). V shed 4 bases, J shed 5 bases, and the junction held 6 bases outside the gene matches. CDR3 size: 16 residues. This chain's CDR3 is CASSPWTSGRGETQYF. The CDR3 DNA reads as TGTGCCAGCAGCCCGTGGACTAGCGGGAGGGGGGAGACCCAGTACTTC.

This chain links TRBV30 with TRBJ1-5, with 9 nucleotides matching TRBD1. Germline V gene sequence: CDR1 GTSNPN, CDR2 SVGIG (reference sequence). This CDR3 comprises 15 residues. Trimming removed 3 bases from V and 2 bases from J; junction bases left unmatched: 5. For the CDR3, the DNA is TGTGCCTGGAGAAAACAGGGGGCCGGCAATCAGCCCCAGCATTTT. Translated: CAWRKQGAGNQPQHF.

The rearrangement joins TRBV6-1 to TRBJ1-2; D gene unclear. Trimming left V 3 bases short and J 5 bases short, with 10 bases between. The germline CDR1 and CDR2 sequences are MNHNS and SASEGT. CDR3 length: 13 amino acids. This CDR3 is CASSETGYYGYTF. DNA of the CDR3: TGTGCCAGCAGTGAGACGGGATATTATGGCTACACCTTC.

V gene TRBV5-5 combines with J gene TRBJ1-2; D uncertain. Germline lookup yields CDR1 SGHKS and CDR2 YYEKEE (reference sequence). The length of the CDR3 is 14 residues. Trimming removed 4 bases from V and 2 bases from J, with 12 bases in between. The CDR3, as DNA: TGTGCCAGCAGCGAGGGCCCAAGGAACTATGGCTACACCTTC. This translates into CASSEGPRNYGYTF.

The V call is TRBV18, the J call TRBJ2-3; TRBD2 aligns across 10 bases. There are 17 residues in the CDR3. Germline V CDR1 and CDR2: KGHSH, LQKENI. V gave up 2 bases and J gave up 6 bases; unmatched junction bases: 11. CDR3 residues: CASSPRPERGGADTQYF. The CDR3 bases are TGTGCCAGCTCACCAAGGCCTGAGCGGGGGGGTGCGGATACGCAGTATTTT.